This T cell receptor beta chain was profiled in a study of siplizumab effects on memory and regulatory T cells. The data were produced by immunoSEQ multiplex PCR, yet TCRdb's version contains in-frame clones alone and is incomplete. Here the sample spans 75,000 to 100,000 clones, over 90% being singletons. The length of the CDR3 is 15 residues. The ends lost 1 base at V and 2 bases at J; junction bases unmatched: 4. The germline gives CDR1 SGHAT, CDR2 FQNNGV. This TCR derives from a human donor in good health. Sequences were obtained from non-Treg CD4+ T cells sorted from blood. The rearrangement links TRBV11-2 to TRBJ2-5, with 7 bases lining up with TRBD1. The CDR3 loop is CASSLGDRDQETQYF. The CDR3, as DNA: TGTGCCAGCAGCTTAGGCGACAGGGATCAAGAGACCCAGTACTTC.